This record concerns one T cell receptor beta chain sequence. No antigen is known for it. This sample was included in a study of shared clonotypes between healthy human individuals. Overall study: Each donor had three CD4 naive, three CD4 memory, two CD8 naive and one CD8 memory plate.

All of the donors resided in Nashville, Tennessee, and each was a Caucasian adult. Findings and limits, study-wide: What rarefaction showed was incomplete sorted-subset sequencing despite large depth.

Deep was the level used in running the assay. Sequencing was performed with immunoSEQ multiplex PCR; in TCRdb, only in-frame clones are kept and a portion is missing. The table shows about 600,000 clones, with roughly 97% occurring only once. The CDR3 contains 16 residues. Unmatched junction bases numbered 8, after V lost 4 bases and J lost 4 bases. Germline values: CDR1 SGDLS, CDR2 YYNGEE. Sequenced sample: naive CD4+ T cells sorted from blood. Regarding subset: CD45RA+ positively selected. This chain connects TRBV9 to TRBJ2-5; 12 bases line up with TRBD2. The clonotype originates from a woman aged 25 to 39 in good health. In nucleotides, the CDR3 is TGTGCCAGCAGCACAAGACTAGCGGGAGTGGGAGAGACCCAGTACTTC. Amino acids: CASSTRLAGVGETQYF.